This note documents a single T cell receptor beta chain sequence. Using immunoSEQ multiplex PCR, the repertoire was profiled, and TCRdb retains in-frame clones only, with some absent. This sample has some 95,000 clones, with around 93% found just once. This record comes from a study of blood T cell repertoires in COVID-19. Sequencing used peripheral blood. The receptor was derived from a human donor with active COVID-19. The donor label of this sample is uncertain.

CDR3: CASRLLGLNTGELFF. DNA for the CDR3: TGTGCCAGCAGGCTACTGGGGCTTAACACCGGGGAGCTGTTTTTT. This chain joins TRBV5-6 and TRBJ2-2, with D possibly TRBD1 on 5 matching bases. The germline gives CDR1 SGHDT, CDR2 YYEEEE. The CDR3 runs 15 residues. The V end was cut by 5 bases, the J end by 2 bases, with 13 bases between.